A selection of T cell receptor beta chains follows, all from one sample in a study of T cell repertoires in cytomegalovirus infection. A single record per CDR3 protein comes from TCRdb applying MiXCR to the reads. The sample has 200,000 to 300,000 distinct CDR3 sequences; 9.1% are singletons. Sequencing was carried out using PBMCs. The receptors shown here come from a human donor in good health (CMV status not recorded). Some clones in this sample may be carry-over from other donors' samples. The CDR3 runs from the conserved cysteine through the conserved F or W. Each record gives: D gene, clone size, J gene, V gene, CDR3 protein, CDR3 DNA. D genes are given only for firm matches. Clone size is not always given. Where it is, it says once, few, many or a class for expanded clones.

TRBD1,few,TRBJ1-2,TRBV27,CASSNRGRDNYTF,TGTGCCAGCAGTAATAGGGGGCGCGACAACTACACCTTC
NA,many,TRBJ1-4,TRBV7-7,CASSFSGRPGEKLFF,TGTGCCAGCAGCTTCTCAGGCCGTCCAGGTGAAAAACTGTTTTTT
TRBD1,many,TRBJ2-7,TRBV28,CASRRDRVGEQYF,TGTGCCAGCAGACGGGACAGGGTGGGTGAGCAGTACTTC
NA,NA,TRBJ1-5,TRBV6-5,CASSPRKYQPQHF,TGTGCCAGCAGTCCTCGGAAATATCAGCCCCAGCATTTT
NA,many,TRBJ2-1,TRBV7-2,CASSFGGPVGEQFF,TGTGCCAGCAGCTTCGGGGGGCCCGTAGGGGAGCAGTTCTTC
TRBD1,many,TRBJ2-2,TRBV5-4,CASRGTGRDTGELFF,TGTGCCAGCAGAGGGACAGGGAGGGACACCGGGGAGCTGTTTTTT
NA,many,TRBJ2-7,TRBV7-9,CASSLGEETPTYEQYF,TGTGCCAGCAGCTTAGGAGAAGAGACCCCAACCTACGAGCAGTACTTC
NA,NA,TRBJ2-7,TRBV27,CASSRRGRTVDEQYF,TGTGCCAGCAGCCGAAGGGGTCGGACAGTGGACGAGCAGTACTTC
NA,NA,TRBJ2-5,TRBV10-3,CAISERGPETQYF,TGTGCCATCAGTGAGCGGGGGCCAGAGACCCAGTACTTC
TRBD1,many,TRBJ1-6,TRBV7-2,CAGGGSSTYNSPLHF,TGTGCCGGAGGGGGCTCCAGCACCTATAATTCACCCCTCCACTTT
TRBD2,many,TRBJ2-1,TRBV11-3,CASSYGTSGHNEQFF,TGTGCCAGCAGCTACGGGACTAGCGGGCACAATGAGCAGTTCTTC
NA,many,TRBJ2-1,TRBV7-8,CASSLPGSSYNEQFF,TGTGCCAGCAGCTTACCGGGGTCCTCCTACAATGAGCAGTTCTTC
NA,NA,TRBJ1-6,TRBV20-1,CSAAGGASPLHF,TGCAGTGCAGCCGGAGGGGCTTCACCCCTCCACTTT
NA,many,TRBJ1-5,TRBV12-3/TRBV12-4,CASTPGPHQPQHF,TGTGCCAGCACCCCGGGTCCTCATCAGCCCCAGCATTTT
TRBD2,NA,TRBJ2-7,TRBV20-1,CSARDLAGFSYEQYF,TGCAGTGCTAGAGATCTAGCGGGGTTCTCCTACGAGCAGTACTTC
NA,many,TRBJ2-1,TRBV29-1,CSVDRGNYNEQFF,TGCAGCGTTGATCGGGGGAACTACAATGAGCAGTTCTTC
NA,NA,TRBJ2-7,TRBV7-9,CASSSKSSGSYEQYF,TGTGCCAGCAGCTCCAAGTCGAGCGGATCCTACGAGCAGTACTTC
NA,many,TRBJ1-6,TRBV11-2,CASSLGARSFSPLHF,TGTGCCAGCAGCTTAGGAGCCAGAAGCTTTTCACCCCTCCACTTT
NA,few,TRBJ2-1,TRBV6-1,CASRNWVGTYNEQFF,TGTGCCAGCAGAAATTGGGTAGGGACTTACAATGAGCAGTTCTTC
NA,few,TRBJ2-1,TRBV20-1,CSARDLSGLNNEQFF,TGCAGTGCTAGAGATCTTAGCGGACTTAACAATGAGCAGTTCTTC
NA,many,TRBJ1-1,TRBV12-3/TRBV12-4,CASTPARPNTEAFF,TGTGCCAGCACCCCGGCCAGGCCAAACACTGAAGCTTTCTTT
TRBD2,many,TRBJ2-1,TRBV6-1,CASIGTSGGTYNEQFF,TGTGCCAGCATTGGGACTAGCGGGGGGACCTACAATGAGCAGTTCTTC
TRBD2,many,TRBJ2-2,TRBV19,CASYRDYRISANTGELFF,TGTGCCAGCTACCGGGACTATCGGATTTCAGCGAACACCGGGGAGCTGTTTTTT
TRBD2,NA,TRBJ2-1,TRBV7-2,CASSSGTGYHNEQFF,TGTGCCAGCAGCAGCGGGACGGGGTACCACAATGAGCAGTTCTTC
NA,NA,TRBJ2-7,TRBV5-1,CASSTEGIQQYF,TGCGCCAGCAGCACTGAGGGGATTCAGCAGTACTTC